One and the same sample provided the 29 T cell receptor beta chains below, sequenced in a study of cytomegalovirus exposure and HLA in healthy donors. The PCR employed 60 Vbeta primers together with 13 Jbeta primers. Using immunoSEQ multiplex PCR, the repertoire was profiled, and TCRdb retains in-frame clones only, with some absent. In the table there are 180,000 or so clones, 75% to 85% of which are singletons. The sample taken for sequencing was PBMCs. The receptors were sampled from a woman aged 60-70 years in good health and CMV-seropositive.

V usage is TRBV4-1 and J usage is TRBJ2-7; the D gene is possibly TRBD1 (5 bases). The V end lost 0 bases, the J end lost 3 bases, and 15 bases lay between the germline ends. The CDR3 length is 16 residues. The germline CDR1 and CDR2 sequences are MGHRA and YSYEKL. CDR3 DNA: TGCGCCAGCAGCCAAGATCGGGCAGGGCGGAACTACGAGCAGTACTTC. As protein: CASSQDRAGRNYEQYF.

This sequence joins TRBV7-3 and TRBJ2-3; possible D gene TRBD2, 6 bases. The CDR3 covers 16 residues. The ends were cut back, 3 bases at V and 0 bases at J, with 13 bases in the middle. Germline V CDR1 and CDR2: SGHTA, FQGTGA. CDR3 protein: CASSLGSGTSTDTQYF. The DNA of the CDR3 is TGTGCCAGCAGCTTGGGTAGCGGTACTAGCACAGATACGCAGTATTTT. Full variable domain (outside the CDR3, taken from reference TRBV7-3 and TRBJ2-3): GAGVSQTPSNKVTEKGKYVELRCDPISGHTALYWYRQSLGQGPEFLIYFQGTGAADDSGLPNDRFFAVRPEGSVSTLKIQRTERGDSAVYLCASSLGSGTSTDTQYFGPGTRLTVL.

This clone showed up just a few times. Here the CDR3 DNA reads TGCAGCGTTGATACGGGACATCTAAACTACGAGCAGTACTTC. It is translated as CSVDTGHLNYEQYF. V gene TRBV29-1 combines with J gene TRBJ2-7; D is perhaps TRBD1 (6 bases). Trimming pared 3 bases from V and 3 bases from J, leaving 15 bases between. Germline assignment: CDR1 SQVTM and CDR2 ANQGSEA. The CDR3 length is 14 residues.

This sequence joins TRBV19 and TRBJ2-3, with D maybe TRBD1 (6 bases). This CDR3 is 16 amino acids long. From germline, CDR1 is LNHDA and CDR2 SQIVND (reference sequence). Trimming removed 0 bases at V and 2 bases at J, with 12 bases between. The CDR3 DNA is TGTGCCAGTAGTATAGATCCCCGGGACACCACAGATACGCAGTATTTT. Amino acids: CASSIDPRDTTDTQYF.

The chain carries TRBV7-9 and TRBJ2-5; D not resolved. This CDR3 comprises 15 residues. Germline V lookup: CDR1 SEHNR, CDR2 FQNEAQ (reference sequence). The V end was cut by 1 base, the J end by 1 base, with 10 bases between. CDR3 amino acids: CASSLGPHSQETQYF. CDR3 coding DNA: TGTGCCAGCAGCTTAGGCCCGCACAGCCAAGAGACCCAGTACTTC.

The chain couples TRBV7-8 to TRBJ1-4; no firm D call. The CDR3 is made up of 14 amino acids. Germline V lookup: CDR1 SGHVS, CDR2 FQNEAQ. The germline V and J ends were trimmed by 7 bases and 7 bases, with 16 bases remaining between them. The CDR3 spells CASMDKEDSEKLFF. CDR3 DNA sequence: TGTGCCAGCATGGATAAGGAGGATTCTGAAAAACTGTTTTTT.

The rearrangement uses TRBV19 and TRBJ1-5; 7 bases match TRBD1. After removal of 3 bases from V and 0 bases from J, the junction contained 5 bases not matched to a gene. The CDR3 is 16 amino acids. Germline values: CDR1 LNHDA, CDR2 SQIVND (reference sequence). The DNA of the CDR3 is TGTGCCAGTAGTATCCCGACAGGGTATAGCAATCAGCCCCAGCATTTT. It specifies CASSIPTGYSNQPQHF.

V and J are TRBV28 and TRBJ1-2; 7 nucleotides line up with TRBD1. Germline values: CDR1 MDHEN, CDR2 SYDVKM. Unmatched junction bases numbered 3, after V lost 2 bases and J lost 3 bases. The length of the CDR3 is 14 residues. The CDR3 DNA reads as TGTGCCAGCAGTTTAGTACAGGGGTACTATGGCTACACCTTC. Translation: CASSLVQGYYGYTF.

The chain carries TRBV7-2 and TRBJ1-5; 8 nucleotides line up with TRBD1. Per germline, CDR1 SGHTA and CDR2 FQGNSA. The CDR3 covers 14 residues. The ends lost 5 bases at V and 4 bases at J; junction bases unmatched: 4. The CDR3 is CASSLGTGNQPQHF. CDR3 bases: TGTGCCAGCAGCCTCGGGACAGGTAATCAGCCCCAGCATTTT.

The table lists this clone with a few counts. This chain connects TRBV5-1 to TRBJ2-7, with TRBD1 as a possible D gene (6 bases). Germline CDR1 SGHRS, CDR2 YFSETQ. V was pared by 4 bases and J by 0 bases, with 11 bases between. CDR3 length equals 14 residues. This CDR3 is CASSGQGSSYEQYF. The CDR3 nucleotides read TGCGCCAGCAGCGGGCAGGGGAGCTCCTACGAGCAGTACTTC.

The V gene is TRBV19, the J gene TRBJ2-7, with D perhaps matching TRBD2 (6 bases). Germline-derived CDR1 and CDR2 are LNHDA and SQIVND (reference sequence). This CDR3 has 11 amino acids. V lost 3 bases and J 6 bases, leaving 6 bases between the germline ends. CDR3 nucleotide sequence: TGTGCCAGTAGTATTAGCGGCGAGCAGTACTTC. Translating it yields CASSISGEQYF.

V usage is TRBV29-1 and J usage is TRBJ2-7; possible D gene TRBD2, 5 bases. V was shortened by 6 bases and J by 3 bases, with 12 bases between the two germline ends. This CDR3 has 12 residues. CDR1 is SQVTM and CDR2 is ANQGSEA in the germline V gene. CDR3 in amino acids: CSVGHGVYEQYF. CDR3 coding DNA: TGCAGCGTCGGTCACGGGGTCTACGAGCAGTACTTC.

The chain couples TRBV7-3 to TRBJ2-7, with 7 bases matching TRBD1. This CDR3 region has 16 residues. V lost 5 bases and J lost 5; bases outside the gene matches: 15. From germline, CDR1 is SGHTA and CDR2 FQGTGA. This chain's CDR3 is CASSPYQKTGRDEQYF. In DNA form, the CDR3 reads TGTGCCAGCAGCCCCTACCAAAAGACAGGGCGGGACGAGCAGTACTTC.

CDR3 in DNA: TGTGCCAGCAGCGTACAGTGCGGGGGGGCCTATGAGCAGTTCTTC. Its protein is CASSVQCGGAYEQFF. The chain is built from TRBV9 and TRBJ2-1; 9 bases fit TRBD2. The V and J ends lost 1 base and 8 bases, in that order; junction bases with no gene match: 7. CDR1 is SGDLS and CDR2 is YYNGEE in the germline V gene. The CDR3 covers 15 residues.

Concerning this clone itself: At the DNA level, this CDR3 is encoded by other sequences in the same sample as well. The chain has TRBV5-1 and TRBJ2-2, with D possibly being TRBD2 (6 bases). The V gene's germline CDR1 is SGHRS and CDR2 YFSETQ. Trimming removed 5 bases at V and 7 bases at J, with 12 bases between. CDR3 length: 13 amino acids. The CDR3: CASRLREDGELFF. The CDR3 coding sequence is TGCGCCAGCAGATTGAGGGAGGACGGGGAGCTGTTTTTT.

The rearrangement uses TRBV9 and TRBJ2-6; D is possibly TRBD1 (6 bases). CDR3 length: 17 residues. Trimming took off 2 bases at V and 2 bases at J, with 14 bases between the two ends. Germline loops: CDR1 SGDLS, CDR2 YYNGEE. This CDR3 reads CASSVGNRVAGANVLTF. The CDR3 DNA is TGTGCCAGCAGCGTTGGGAACAGGGTAGCTGGGGCCAACGTCCTGACTTTC.

V usage is TRBV10-3 and J usage is TRBJ1-1; 8 bases map to TRBD1. Per germline, CDR1 ENHRY and CDR2 SYGVKD. Trimming took 10 bases from V and 1 from J; bases not matched to a gene: 5. The CDR3 has 13 residues. This CDR3 reads CASQGAENTEAFF. In DNA form, the CDR3 reads TGTGCCAGCCAGGGGGCTGAGAACACTGAAGCTTTCTTT.

This sequence joins TRBV7-3 and TRBJ1-6, with D possibly being TRBD1 (5 bases). The CDR3 extends over 14 amino acids. The germline CDR1 and CDR2 sequences are SGHTA and FQGTGA. V was cut by 3 bases and J by 11 bases, with 14 bases left in between. The CDR3 sequence is CASSLQGGTPPLHF. CDR3 in DNA: TGTGCCAGCAGCTTGCAGGGAGGTACTCCACCCCTCCACTTT.

This clone was observed a few times. This sequence joins TRBV18 and TRBJ1-2; no firm D call. This CDR3 region has 18 residues. V was pared by 1 base and J by 3 bases, with 21 bases between. Germline CDR1 and CDR2: KGHSH and LQKENI. DNA of the CDR3: TGTGCCAGCTCACCACGAAAAGCAGAGGAGACGAGGGACTATGGCTACACCTTC. It yields the protein CASSPRKAEETRDYGYTF.

This clone was seen only once. The gene calls are TRBV7-9 and TRBJ1-2; D is perhaps TRBD1 (5 bases). Trimming removed 5 bases from V and 6 bases from J, with 19 bases in between. From germline, CDR1 is SEHNR and CDR2 FQNEAQ (reference sequence). The CDR3 spans 15 residues. CDR3: CASSQKVLGGDGYTF. The CDR3 DNA sequence: TGTGCCAGCAGCCAAAAGGTCCTCGGGGGGGATGGCTACACCTTC.

This chain joins TRBV15 and TRBJ2-7, with 7 bases fitting TRBD1. Germline CDR1 LNHNV, CDR2 YYDKDF (reference sequence). This CDR3 is 14 amino acids long. The J segment lost 6 bases and the V segment lost 4 bases, leaving 9 bases of the junction unmatched. CDR3 bases: TGTGCCACCAGCATCGGGACAGAGAGTCTCGAGCAGTACTTC. Amino acids: CATSIGTESLEQYF.

This clone was found a few times. The chain recombines TRBV9 with TRBJ2-3, with 11 bases aligning to TRBD1. V gave up 5 bases and J gave up 2 bases; unmatched junction bases: 4. From germline, CDR1 is SGDLS and CDR2 YYNGEE. The CDR3 length is 15 residues. The CDR3: CASSVGQGATDTQYF. The CDR3 DNA reads TGTGCCAGCAGTGTTGGACAGGGGGCCACAGATACGCAGTATTTT. The complete variable domain, with remaining parts taken from reference TRBV9 and TRBJ2-3, reads DSGVTQTPKHLITATGQRVTLRCSPRSGDLSVYWYQQSLDQGLQFLIQYYNGEERAKGNILERFSAQQFPDLHSELNLSSLELGDSALYFCASSVGQGATDTQYFGPGTRLTVL.

The J gene is TRBJ2-7, the V gene TRBV28, with D possibly TRBD1 on 5 matching bases. V was clipped by 10 bases and J by 2 bases, with 9 bases between them. Per the germline V gene, CDR1 is MDHEN and CDR2 is SYDVKM. This CDR3 is 11 amino acids long. For the CDR3, the DNA is TGTGCCACACAGGATCCCTACGAGCAGTACTTC. This translates into CATQDPYEQYF.

The chain's CDR3 is CASSTTKTGRSNQPQHF. The CDR3 DNA reads TGCGCCAGCAGCACGACCAAGACAGGGCGTAGCAATCAGCCCCAGCATTTT. The J gene is TRBJ1-5, the V gene TRBV10-1; TRBD1 agrees at 7 bases. The CDR3 loop spans 17 amino acids. V lost 6 bases to trimming and J lost 0 bases; unmatched junction nucleotides: 11. CDR1 is WNHNN and CDR2 is SYGVQD in the germline V gene (reference sequence).

The V and J genes are TRBV11-2 and TRBJ1-4, with D possibly TRBD1 on 5 matching bases. The germline gives CDR1 SGHAT, CDR2 FQNNGV. Trimming took off 1 base at V and 4 bases at J, with 13 bases between the two ends. The CDR3 runs to 16 residues. CDR3 bases: TGTGCCAGCAGCTTAGTTGGGGGAGGAGTTAATGAAAAACTGTTTTTT. As protein: CASSLVGGGVNEKLFF.

The chain is built from TRBV19 and TRBJ1-2, with D hard to call. The CDR3 runs to 14 residues. The V and J ends lost 5 bases and 4 bases respectively, with 14 bases between them. CDR1 is LNHDA, CDR2 SQIVND, per germline (reference sequence). The CDR3 coding sequence is TGTGCCAGTAGTCCATTCGAGGCGATCTATGGCTACACCTTC. The encoded protein is CASSPFEAIYGYTF.

The V gene is TRBV19, the J gene TRBJ1-1; 8 bases match TRBD1. The junction had 5 bases not matched to a gene; V was cut back by 7 bases and J by 1 base. Germline CDR1 and CDR2: LNHDA and SQIVND (reference sequence). There are 14 residues in the CDR3. In DNA form, the CDR3 reads TGTGCCAGTAACCCGGACAGGGCGAACACTGAAGCTTTCTTT. Encoded protein: CASNPDRANTEAFF.

The V and J genes are TRBV4-1 and TRBJ2-1; a possible D gene is TRBD2 (5 bases). The CDR3 covers 17 residues. The germline V and J ends were trimmed by 2 bases and 1 base, with 15 bases remaining between them. Germline values: CDR1 MGHRA, CDR2 YSYEKL. The DNA of the CDR3 is TGCGCCAGCAGCCAAACTCTAGCTCCCGGGTCCTACAATGAGCAGTTCTTC. Translation gives CASSQTLAPGSYNEQFF.

The chain couples TRBV5-1 to TRBJ2-3; 9 positions match TRBD1. Germline assignment: CDR1 SGHRS and CDR2 YFSETQ. This CDR3 contains 15 residues. V gave up 4 bases and J gave up 2 bases; unmatched junction bases: 5. CDR3 sequence: CASSAGQGYTDTQYF. As DNA, the CDR3 is TGCGCCAGCAGCGCGGGACAGGGATACACAGATACGCAGTATTTT.